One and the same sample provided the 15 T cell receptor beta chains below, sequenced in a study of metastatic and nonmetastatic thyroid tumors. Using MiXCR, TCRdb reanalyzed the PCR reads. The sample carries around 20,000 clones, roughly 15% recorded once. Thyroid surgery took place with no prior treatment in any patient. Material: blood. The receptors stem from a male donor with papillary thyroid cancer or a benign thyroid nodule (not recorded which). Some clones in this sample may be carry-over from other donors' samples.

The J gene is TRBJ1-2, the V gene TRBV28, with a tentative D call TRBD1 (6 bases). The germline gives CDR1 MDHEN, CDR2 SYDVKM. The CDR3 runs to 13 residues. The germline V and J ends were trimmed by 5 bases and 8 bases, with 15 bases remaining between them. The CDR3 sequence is CASSLTWGPGYTF. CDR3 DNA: TGTGCCAGCAGTCTTACATGGGGGCCAGGCTACACCTTC.

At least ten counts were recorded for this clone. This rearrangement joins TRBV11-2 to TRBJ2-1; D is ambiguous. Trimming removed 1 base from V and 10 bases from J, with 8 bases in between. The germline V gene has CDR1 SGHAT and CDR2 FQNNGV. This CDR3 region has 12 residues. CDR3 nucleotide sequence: TGTGCCAGCAGCTTAGGAGTACAGGAGCAGTTCTTC. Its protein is CASSLGVQEQFF.

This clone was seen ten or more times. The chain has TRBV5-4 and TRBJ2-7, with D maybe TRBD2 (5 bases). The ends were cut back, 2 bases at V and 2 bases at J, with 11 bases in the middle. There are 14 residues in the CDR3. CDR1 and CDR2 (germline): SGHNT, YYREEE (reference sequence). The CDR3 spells CASSFGRVPYEQYF. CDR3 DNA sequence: TGTGCCAGCAGCTTTGGGCGGGTACCCTACGAGCAGTACTTC.

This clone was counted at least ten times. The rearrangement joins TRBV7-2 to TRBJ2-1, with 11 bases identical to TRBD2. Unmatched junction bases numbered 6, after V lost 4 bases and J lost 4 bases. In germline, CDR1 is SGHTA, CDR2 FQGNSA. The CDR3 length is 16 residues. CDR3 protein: CASSSVAGGLYNEQFF. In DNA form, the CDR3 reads TGTGCCAGCAGCTCTGTAGCGGGAGGGCTTTACAATGAGCAGTTCTTC.

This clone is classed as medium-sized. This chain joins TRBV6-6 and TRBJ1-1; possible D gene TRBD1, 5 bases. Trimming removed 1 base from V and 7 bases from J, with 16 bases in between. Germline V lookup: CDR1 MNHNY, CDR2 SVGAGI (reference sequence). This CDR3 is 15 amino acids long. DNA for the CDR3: TGTGCCAGCAGTTACTATCGGATCGGGGGTAATGAAGCTTTCTTT. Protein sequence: CASSYYRIGGNEAFF.

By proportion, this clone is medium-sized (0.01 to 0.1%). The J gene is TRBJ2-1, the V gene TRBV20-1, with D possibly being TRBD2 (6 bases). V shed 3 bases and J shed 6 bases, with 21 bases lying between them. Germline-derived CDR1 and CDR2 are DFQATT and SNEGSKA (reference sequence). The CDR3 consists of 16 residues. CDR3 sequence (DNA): TGCAGTGCTAGTAGTTTGAGCCGGGAGTTTATCAATGAGCAGTTCTTC. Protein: CSASSLSREFINEQFF.

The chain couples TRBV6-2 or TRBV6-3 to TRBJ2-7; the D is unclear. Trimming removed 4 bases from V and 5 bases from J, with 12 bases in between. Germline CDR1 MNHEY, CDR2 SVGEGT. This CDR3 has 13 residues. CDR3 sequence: CASSSFLRNEQYF. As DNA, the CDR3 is TGTGCCAGCAGTTCCTTCCTGCGAAACGAGCAGTACTTC.

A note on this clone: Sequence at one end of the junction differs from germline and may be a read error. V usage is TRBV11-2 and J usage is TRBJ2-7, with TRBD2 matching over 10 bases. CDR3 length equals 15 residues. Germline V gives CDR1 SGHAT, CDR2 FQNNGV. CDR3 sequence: CASSFGTSVNGEQYF. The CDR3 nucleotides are TGTGCCAGCAGCTTCGGGACTAGCGTGAATGGCGAGCAGTACTTT.

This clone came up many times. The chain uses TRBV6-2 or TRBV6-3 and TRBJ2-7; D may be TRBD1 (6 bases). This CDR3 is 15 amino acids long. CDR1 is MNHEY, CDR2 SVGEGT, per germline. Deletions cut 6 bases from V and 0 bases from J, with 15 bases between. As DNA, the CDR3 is TGTGCCAGCAGGACGAAGGACAGATTCTCCTACGAGCAGTACTTC. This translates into CASRTKDRFSYEQYF.

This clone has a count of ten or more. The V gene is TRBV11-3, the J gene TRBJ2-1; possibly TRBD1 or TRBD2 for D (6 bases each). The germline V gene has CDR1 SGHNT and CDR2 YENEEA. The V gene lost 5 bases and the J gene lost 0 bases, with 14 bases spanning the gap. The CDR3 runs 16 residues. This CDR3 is CASSPGADSSYNEQFF. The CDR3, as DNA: TGTGCCAGCAGCCCGGGGGCGGATAGCTCCTACAATGAGCAGTTCTTC.

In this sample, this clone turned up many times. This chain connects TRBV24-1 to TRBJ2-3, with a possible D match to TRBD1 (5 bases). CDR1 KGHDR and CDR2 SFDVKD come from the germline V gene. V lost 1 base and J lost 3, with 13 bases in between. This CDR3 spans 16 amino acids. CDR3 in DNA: TGTGCCACCAGTGATTTTAGCTTTAGGGGTACAGATACGCAGTATTTT. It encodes CATSDFSFRGTDTQYF.

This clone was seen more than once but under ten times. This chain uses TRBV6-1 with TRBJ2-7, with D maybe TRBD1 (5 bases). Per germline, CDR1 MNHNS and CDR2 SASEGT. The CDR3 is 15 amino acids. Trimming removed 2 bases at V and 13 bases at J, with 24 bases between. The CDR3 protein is CASSEMTVQLLRCYF. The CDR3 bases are TGTGCCAGCAGTGAAATGACAGTACAGCTACTTCGGTGTTACTTC.

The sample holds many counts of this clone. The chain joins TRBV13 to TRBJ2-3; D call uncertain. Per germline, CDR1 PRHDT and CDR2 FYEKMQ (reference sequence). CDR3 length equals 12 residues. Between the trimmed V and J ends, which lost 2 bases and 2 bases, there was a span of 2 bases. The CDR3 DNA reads TGTGCCAGCAGCTTACCCACAGATACGCAGTATTTT. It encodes CASSLPTDTQYF.

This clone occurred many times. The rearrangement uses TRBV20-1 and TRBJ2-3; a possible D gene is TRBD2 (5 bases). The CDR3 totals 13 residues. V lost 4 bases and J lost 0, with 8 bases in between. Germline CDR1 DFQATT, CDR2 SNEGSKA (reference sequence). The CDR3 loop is CSAIRGSTDTQYF. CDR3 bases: TGCAGTGCTATTAGAGGGAGCACAGATACGCAGTATTTT.

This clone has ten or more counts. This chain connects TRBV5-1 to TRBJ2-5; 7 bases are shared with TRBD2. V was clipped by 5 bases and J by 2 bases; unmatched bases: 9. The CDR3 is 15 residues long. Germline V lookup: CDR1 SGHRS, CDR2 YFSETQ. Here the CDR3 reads CASRSSGGSQETQYF. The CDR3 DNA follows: TGCGCCAGCAGAAGTTCGGGGGGAAGTCAAGAGACCCAGTACTTC.